These 13 T cell receptor beta chains came from one sample sequenced in a study of regulatory T cells in long-lasting Graves disease (dated by TCRdb to the early 2020s). Receptors were amplified or captured by multiplex PCR. The instrument given in TCRdb is Illumina HiSeq 4000. To build TCR beta libraries, CDR3 regions were amplified by Arm-PCR using iRepertoire HTBI primers. TCRdb trimmed public reads at Q25 via fastp, called clones via MiXCR and kept in-frame beta chains. One record per CDR3 amino acid sequence lists the most common genes and DNA. This sample holds about 370,000 distinct CDR3 sequences; about a sixth were observed only once. Of the sample, roughly 20% falls within the top ten clones. The time point tag for this specimen amounts to: newly diagnosed GD, antithyroid drugs for less than 3 months. RNA was extracted from PBMCs in TRIzol for both TCR sequencing and RNA sequencing. Sample: peripheral blood mononuclear cells (PBMCs), taken at new diagnosis, from a patient treated with antithyroid drugs. Source of these receptors: a female donor with Graves disease.

The J gene is TRBJ2-1, the V gene TRBV4-3; 7 positions match TRBD1. After removal of 3 bases from V and 5 bases from J, the junction contained 10 bases not matched to a gene. Germline V lookup: CDR1 LGHNA, CDR2 YSLEER. There are 16 residues in the CDR3. CDR3 nucleotide sequence: TGCGCCAGCAGCCACCCTAACAGGGGCCTCCACAATGAGCAGTTCTTC. Amino acids: CASSHPNRGLHNEQFF.

This clonotype was detected ten times or more. The rearrangement joins TRBV10-2 to TRBJ1-1; the D gene is possibly TRBD1 (5 bases). V lost 8 bases to trimming and J lost 4 bases, with 23 bases between them. The CDR3 is 16 amino acids. The germline CDR1 and CDR2 sequences are WSHSY and SAAADI. The CDR3 protein is CASCLPEGQGSTEAFF. CDR3 coding DNA: TGCGCCAGCTGCCTACCAGAAGGGCAGGGCAGCACTGAAGCTTTCTTT.

This clonotype was detected ten times or more. The V gene is TRBV28, the J gene TRBJ2-1; possible D gene TRBD2, 5 bases. Germline CDR1 MDHEN, CDR2 SYDVKM. The CDR3 totals 15 residues. V was cut by 6 bases and J by 2 bases, with 14 bases left in between. This chain's CDR3 is CASRGWTLTYNEQFF. DNA of the CDR3: TGTGCCAGCAGAGGGTGGACTTTAACCTACAATGAGCAGTTCTTC.

This clonotype was seen many times. This chain links TRBV12-3 or TRBV12-4 with TRBJ2-1, with 10 bases aligning to TRBD2. The CDR3 runs to 15 residues. V lost 5 bases to trimming and J lost 7 bases; unmatched junction nucleotides: 8. The CDR3 protein is CASSTPAGGLNEQFF. The CDR3 nucleotides read TGTGCCAGCAGTACCCCAGCGGGAGGGCTAAATGAGCAGTTCTTC.

This clonotype has ten or more counts. The chain employs TRBV2 and TRBJ1-2; D is perhaps TRBD1 (5 bases). Germline CDR1 and CDR2: SNHLY and FYNNEI. The CDR3 totals 13 residues. V was pared by 2 bases and J by 2 bases, with 6 bases between. The CDR3 coding sequence is TGTGCCAGCAGTGAATCAGGGAACTATGGCTACACCTTC. Its translation: CASSESGNYGYTF.

In its sample, this clonotype was seen many times. V usage is TRBV27 and J usage is TRBJ1-6; D gene ambiguous. Trimming took 6 bases from V and 7 from J, leaving 16 bases between them. CDR1 is MNHEY, CDR2 SMNVEV, per germline (reference sequence). The CDR3 is made up of 15 amino acids. The CDR3 sequence: CASRVNGGGNSPLHF. CDR3 nucleotides: TGTGCCAGCAGAGTAAACGGTGGAGGAAATTCACCCCTCCACTTT.

This clonotype was seen ten or more times. J is TRBJ2-3 and V is TRBV28; 11 nucleotides align to TRBD2. After removal of 10 bases from V and 1 base from J, the junction contained 10 bases not matched to a gene. Per germline, CDR1 MDHEN and CDR2 SYDVKM. The CDR3 sequence is 16 residues long. Here the CDR3 DNA reads TGTGCCACCTACTCCGGGACTAGCGGACGCACAGATACGCAGTATTTT. The encoded protein is CATYSGTSGRTDTQYF.

This clonotype has more than one count but fewer than ten. The chain carries TRBV7-9 and TRBJ2-7; D possibly uses TRBD1 or TRBD2 (5 bases each). V lost 5 bases to trimming and J lost 4 bases, with 24 bases between them. This CDR3 has 17 amino acids. Germline CDR1 SEHNR, CDR2 FQNEAQ (reference sequence). CDR3 loop: CASSPKPRDRLTYEQYF. The CDR3 nucleotides read TGTGCCAGCAGCCCTAAGCCCCGGGACCGCCTGACATACGAGCAGTACTTC.

The V call is TRBV12-5, the J call TRBJ1-6; D not resolved. With 5 bases removed from V and 7 bases from J, the gap between germline ends came to 9 bases. There are 13 residues in the CDR3. Germline V lookup: CDR1 LGHNT, CDR2 FRNRAP. CDR3 in DNA: TGTGCTAGTGGTCCTTACCCGAATTCACCCCTCCACTTT. It yields the protein CASGPYPNSPLHF.

In this sample, this clonotype turned up many times. The DNA for the CDR3 is TGTGCCATCCAGTTTAGCGGGGGGACAGATACGCAGTATTTT. This encodes CAIQFSGGTDTQYF. The chain combines TRBV10-3 with TRBJ2-3; 10 bases agree with TRBD2. Germline V gene data show CDR1 as ENHRY and CDR2 as SYGVKD. The V segment lost 8 bases and the J segment 3 bases; nucleotides outside the gene matches: 5. The CDR3 is made up of 14 amino acids.

This clonotype was seen at least ten times. The rearrangement uses TRBV7-6 and TRBJ1-1, with D perhaps matching TRBD1 (6 bases). CDR1 and CDR2 from the germline V gene are SGHVS and FNYEAQ. The CDR3 spans 14 residues. Between the trimmed V and J ends, which lost 7 bases and 3 bases, there was a span of 15 bases. The CDR3 DNA sequence: TGTGCCAGCACGAAGAGGGGGTTGCACACTGAAGCTTTCTTT. This encodes CASTKRGLHTEAFF.

J is TRBJ2-5 and V is TRBV6-1; 7 positions agree with TRBD1. The junction had 10 bases not matched to a gene; V was cut back by 6 bases and J by 3 bases. Germline CDR1 and CDR2: MNHNS and SASEGT. The CDR3 is 15 amino acids. CDR3 in DNA: TGTGCCAGCAGGGACGCCCGACAGGGCAAAGAGACCCAGTACTTC. This codes for CASRDARQGKETQYF.

This clonotype was seen a handful of times. V is TRBV20-1 and J is TRBJ2-7; TRBD1 is a possible D gene (5 bases). Germline V lookup: CDR1 DFQATT, CDR2 SNEGSKA (reference sequence). CDR3 length equals 15 residues. The ends were cut back, 3 bases at V and 0 bases at J, with 15 bases in the middle. In DNA, the CDR3 is TGCAGTGCTAGCCCCAGGGCGGTATTCTCCTACGAGCAGTACTTC. Residues: CSASPRAVFSYEQYF.